In its sample, the clone carrying this TCR beta chain was seen many times. CDR3 length: 12 residues. Trimming removed 5 bases from V and 3 bases from J, with 7 bases in between. The data were obtained in a study of response to subunit inactivated influenza vaccine. From the RT-PCR reads, TCRdb called clonotypes with MiXCR, one entry per CDR3 protein. Of about 570,000 distinct CDR3 sequences in the sample, around 10% were seen once. These same data were also listed under a study on T cells expressing NK-cell markers. That study adds: The authors generated TCR beta cDNA through 5'RACE template switching with UMIs. Investigators obtained TCR beta repertoires from sorted CD3+CD56+NKG2C+, CD3+CD56+NKG2C- and CD3+CD56-NKG2C+ T cells. Eight donors were sequenced, of whom seven were HCMV-seropositive, while the remaining one was HCMV-seronegative. The dominant NKG2C+ clonotypes represented about 1.0-7.5% of CD8+ T cells in five or six donors. In several donors, dominant clonotypes made up about 25-60.1% of CD3+CD56-NKG2C+ cells.

J is TRBJ2-5 and V is TRBV12-3 or TRBV12-4; D is uncertain. This receptor was taken from a man aged 45-65 years who received an inactivated influenza vaccine. Here the sequenced sample was PBMCs from blood, taken on the day of vaccination. CDR3 sequence: CASSPLEETQYF. The CDR3 DNA is TGTGCCAGCAGTCCCCTCGAAGAGACCCAGTACTTC.